These T cell receptor beta chains were read from a single sample in a study of identifying expanded T cells in peripheral blood. Only in-frame clones appear in the TCRdb table, and some are missing; sequencing was by immunoSEQ multiplex PCR. The sample shows around 81,000 clones, roughly 85% of them seen only once. Source material: blood. The receptors were gathered from a person aged 18 to 70 in good health. CDR3s include the opening cysteine and the closing phenylalanine or tryptophan. D genes are given only for firm matches. Clone size is shown for a subset of rows, as once, few, many or a class of expanded clone.

J gene: TRBJ1-5
clone size: few
V gene: TRBV10-3
D gene: NA
CDR3 protein: CAISQPDQPQHF
CDR3 DNA: TGTGCCATCAGTCAGCCGGATCAGCCCCAGCATTTT

J gene: TRBJ2-4
clone size: NA
V gene: TRBV7-2
D gene: NA
CDR3 protein: CASSSGLRNIQYF
CDR3 DNA: TGTGCCAGCAGCTCCGGGCTGAGAAACATTCAGTACTTC

J gene: TRBJ1-1
clone size: NA
V gene: TRBV27
D gene: NA
CDR3 protein: CASSSVFDTEAFF
CDR3 DNA: TGTGCCAGCTCGTCTGTGTTTGACACTGAAGCTTTCTTT

J gene: TRBJ1-1
clone size: NA
V gene: TRBV18
D gene: NA
CDR3 protein: CASSPGFAGLNTEAFF
CDR3 DNA: TGTGCCAGCTCACCGGGTTTTGCGGGTTTGAACACTGAAGCTTTCTTT

J gene: TRBJ1-2
clone size: NA
V gene: TRBV30
D gene: NA
CDR3 protein: CAWSDPRSGRRPRGCYTF
CDR3 DNA: TGTGCCTGGAGCGACCCACGCTCGGGAAGGCGGCCGAGGGGGTGCTACACCTTC

J gene: TRBJ1-2
clone size: NA
V gene: TRBV7-9
D gene: NA
CDR3 protein: CASSAGSLYGYTF
CDR3 DNA: TGTGCCAGCAGCGCCGGGTCCCTCTATGGCTACACCTTC

J gene: TRBJ1-4
clone size: NA
V gene: TRBV4-3
D gene: NA
CDR3 protein: CASSLGRVHEKLFF
CDR3 DNA: TGCGCCAGCAGCCTCGGGAGGGTTCATGAAAAACTGTTTTTT

J gene: TRBJ1-5
clone size: NA
V gene: TRBV27
D gene: NA
CDR3 protein: CASSWNPGGNQPQHF
CDR3 DNA: TGTGCCAGCAGTTGGAACCCAGGGGGCAATCAGCCCCAGCATTTT

J gene: TRBJ2-6
clone size: NA
V gene: TRBV27
D gene: NA
CDR3 protein: CASSFSGASGANVLTF
CDR3 DNA: TGTGCCAGCAGTTTTTCCGGGGCCTCTGGGGCCAACGTCCTGACTTTC

J gene: TRBJ1-1
clone size: NA
V gene: TRBV7-2
D gene: TRBD1
CDR3 protein: CASSYQGARTEAFF
CDR3 DNA: TGTGCCAGCAGCTATCAGGGGGCAAGAACTGAAGCTTTCTTT

J gene: TRBJ2-7
clone size: NA
V gene: TRBV19
D gene: NA
CDR3 protein: CASSVQGTSYEQYF
CDR3 DNA: TGTGCCAGTAGTGTACAGGGGACTTCCTACGAGCAGTACTTC

J gene: TRBJ1-5
clone size: many
V gene: TRBV7-2
D gene: NA
CDR3 protein: CASSLRGNQPQHF
CDR3 DNA: TGTGCCAGCAGCTTACGGGGGAATCAGCCCCAGCATTTT

J gene: TRBJ2-2
clone size: NA
V gene: TRBV5-5
D gene: NA
CDR3 protein: CASSLTDPIPSTGELFF
CDR3 DNA: TGTGCCAGCAGCTTGACGGACCCCATACCCTCCACCGGGGAGCTGTTTTTT

J gene: TRBJ1-6
clone size: NA
V gene: TRBV9
D gene: NA
CDR3 protein: CASSSRELSSYNSPLHF
CDR3 DNA: TGTGCCAGCAGCTCCCGCGAGCTGAGCTCCTATAATTCACCCCTCCACTTT

J gene: TRBJ2-7
clone size: NA
V gene: TRBV30
D gene: TRBD1
CDR3 protein: CAWSPTGGPYEQYF
CDR3 DNA: TGTGCCTGGAGTCCAACAGGGGGCCCCTACGAGCAGTACTTC

J gene: TRBJ2-7
clone size: many
V gene: TRBV5-4
D gene: TRBD2
CDR3 protein: CASSYSGRSYEQYF
CDR3 DNA: TGTGCCAGCAGCTATAGCGGGCGGTCTTACGAGCAGTACTTC

J gene: TRBJ2-5
clone size: NA
V gene: TRBV7-8
D gene: NA
CDR3 protein: CASSPEPLGQETQYF
CDR3 DNA: TGTGCCAGCAGCCCCGAACCCTTGGGCCAAGAGACCCAGTACTTC

J gene: TRBJ2-2
clone size: once
V gene: TRBV7-2
D gene: NA
CDR3 protein: CASGSGTRAGELFF
CDR3 DNA: TGTGCCAGCGGGTCCGGGACCCGGGCCGGGGAGCTGTTTTTT

J gene: TRBJ2-3
clone size: NA
V gene: TRBV7-2
D gene: TRBD2
CDR3 protein: CASSLSGGSTDTQYF
CDR3 DNA: TGTGCCAGCAGCCTTAGCGGGGGGAGCACAGATACGCAGTATTTT

J gene: TRBJ2-3
clone size: NA
V gene: TRBV7-2
D gene: TRBD2
CDR3 protein: CASSLEGWVAGENTDTQYF
CDR3 DNA: TGTGCCAGCAGCTTAGAGGGGTGGGTAGCGGGGGAGAACACAGATACGCAGTATTTT

J gene: TRBJ2-5
clone size: NA
V gene: TRBV6-1
D gene: NA
CDR3 protein: CASSEWGSQETQYF
CDR3 DNA: TGTGCCAGCAGTGAATGGGGCAGCCAAGAGACCCAGTACTTC

J gene: TRBJ1-4
clone size: NA
V gene: TRBV10-3
D gene: NA
CDR3 protein: CAISPPSGEKLFF
CDR3 DNA: TGTGCCATCAGTCCTCCGAGTGGTGAAAAACTGTTTTTT

J gene: TRBJ1-4
clone size: few
V gene: TRBV6-1
D gene: NA
CDR3 protein: CATRWGEENEKLFF
CDR3 DNA: TGTGCCACTCGCTGGGGGGAAGAGAATGAAAAACTGTTTTTT

J gene: TRBJ2-6
clone size: once
V gene: TRBV27
D gene: NA
CDR3 protein: CASSSSGANVLTF
CDR3 DNA: TGTGCCAGCAGTTCCTCTGGGGCCAACGTCCTGACTTTC

J gene: TRBJ2-7
clone size: NA
V gene: TRBV21-1
D gene: NA
CDR3 protein: CASSNTPWRVYEQYF
CDR3 DNA: TGTGCCAGCAGCAATACCCCCTGGCGGGTATACGAGCAGTACTTC

J gene: TRBJ1-4
clone size: NA
V gene: TRBV6-5
D gene: NA
CDR3 protein: CACARAPREKLFF
CDR3 DNA: TGTGCCTGCGCCCGGGCCCCGCGTGAAAAACTGTTTTTT

J gene: TRBJ1-3
clone size: NA
V gene: TRBV14
D gene: NA
CDR3 protein: CASSSQIVSGNTIYF
CDR3 DNA: TGTGCCAGCAGCTCCCAAATCGTCTCTGGAAACACCATATATTTT

J gene: TRBJ2-7
clone size: few
V gene: TRBV10-3
D gene: TRBD2
CDR3 protein: CASREGSYEQYF
CDR3 DNA: TGTGCCAGTCGGGAGGGGTCCTACGAGCAGTACTTC

J gene: TRBJ2-5
clone size: NA
V gene: TRBV2
D gene: NA
CDR3 protein: CASSARGIETQYF
CDR3 DNA: TGTGCCAGCAGTGCTAGGGGTATAGAGACCCAGTACTTC

J gene: TRBJ2-7
clone size: NA
V gene: TRBV4-1
D gene: NA
CDR3 protein: CASSQGPWGYEQYF
CDR3 DNA: TGCGCCAGCAGCCAAGGGCCTTGGGGCTACGAGCAGTACTTC

J gene: TRBJ1-2
clone size: few
V gene: TRBV28
D gene: NA
CDR3 protein: CASSSGPGYHYGYTF
CDR3 DNA: TGTGCCAGCAGTTCGGGACCAGGGTACCACTATGGCTACACCTTC

J gene: TRBJ1-1
clone size: few
V gene: TRBV19
D gene: NA
CDR3 protein: CASSTKGVTEAFF
CDR3 DNA: TGTGCCAGTAGTACGAAGGGGGTCACTGAAGCTTTCTTT

J gene: TRBJ2-5
clone size: NA
V gene: TRBV2
D gene: NA
CDR3 protein: CASSDPGMETQYF
CDR3 DNA: TGTGCCAGCAGTGATCCGGGGATGGAGACCCAGTACTTC

J gene: TRBJ1-5
clone size: NA
V gene: TRBV27
D gene: NA
CDR3 protein: CASSWGSNQPQHF
CDR3 DNA: TGTGCCAGCAGTTGGGGTAGCAATCAGCCCCAGCATTTT

J gene: TRBJ1-4
clone size: NA
V gene: TRBV18
D gene: NA
CDR3 protein: CASSPFLGTTNEKLFF
CDR3 DNA: TGTGCCAGCTCACCTTTTCTGGGGACAACTAATGAAAAACTGTTTTTT

J gene: TRBJ2-2
clone size: NA
V gene: TRBV7-2
D gene: NA
CDR3 protein: CASSLDELARNTGELFF
CDR3 DNA: TGTGCCAGCAGCTTAGACGAGCTAGCGAGAAACACCGGGGAGCTGTTTTTT

J gene: TRBJ1-1
clone size: NA
V gene: TRBV11-1
D gene: NA
CDR3 protein: CASSLLSGNTEAFF
CDR3 DNA: TGTGCCAGCAGCTTACTCTCCGGGAACACTGAAGCTTTCTTT

J gene: TRBJ1-5
clone size: NA
V gene: TRBV11-2
D gene: NA
CDR3 protein: CASSLLSGSQPQHF
CDR3 DNA: TGTGCCAGCAGCTTATTGTCAGGGTCTCAGCCCCAGCATTTT

J gene: TRBJ1-2
clone size: NA
V gene: TRBV7-8
D gene: NA
CDR3 protein: CASSSLKSQGHYGYTF
CDR3 DNA: TGTGCCAGCAGCTCACTGAAGTCGCAGGGCCACTATGGCTACACCTTC

J gene: TRBJ1-1
clone size: NA
V gene: TRBV20-1
D gene: NA
CDR3 protein: CSANGNTEAFF
CDR3 DNA: TGCAGTGCTAACGGGAACACTGAAGCTTTCTTT

J gene: TRBJ1-1
clone size: NA
V gene: TRBV10-2
D gene: NA
CDR3 protein: CASSERQNTEAFF
CDR3 DNA: TGCGCCAGCAGTGAGCGGCAGAACACTGAAGCTTTCTTT

J gene: TRBJ1-4
clone size: NA
V gene: TRBV7-2
D gene: NA
CDR3 protein: CASSLNSNEKLFF
CDR3 DNA: TGTGCCAGCAGCTTAAACAGCAATGAAAAACTGTTTTTT

J gene: TRBJ2-1
clone size: once
V gene: TRBV7-2
D gene: NA
CDR3 protein: CASSLGGGPAEQFF
CDR3 DNA: TGTGCCAGCAGCTTAGGAGGTGGCCCCGCGGAGCAGTTCTTC

J gene: TRBJ2-3
clone size: NA
V gene: TRBV29-1
D gene: NA
CDR3 protein: CSVGVADTQYF
CDR3 DNA: TGCAGCGTTGGGGTCGCAGATACGCAGTATTTT

J gene: TRBJ1-5
clone size: NA
V gene: TRBV7-9
D gene: NA
CDR3 protein: CASGPGGPNQPQHF
CDR3 DNA: TGTGCCAGCGGGCCGGGGGGCCCTAATCAGCCCCAGCATTTT

J gene: TRBJ1-1
clone size: NA
V gene: TRBV2
D gene: NA
CDR3 protein: CASSVERLNTEAFF
CDR3 DNA: TGTGCCAGCAGTGTGGAGCGGTTGAACACTGAAGCTTTCTTT

J gene: TRBJ2-6
clone size: NA
V gene: TRBV7-2
D gene: NA
CDR3 protein: CAIPPASGANVLTF
CDR3 DNA: TGTGCCATCCCCCCCGCCTCTGGGGCCAACGTCCTGACTTTC

J gene: TRBJ1-2
clone size: NA
V gene: TRBV6-1
D gene: NA
CDR3 protein: CASSEFGDYGYTF
CDR3 DNA: TGTGCCAGCAGTGAATTTGGGGACTATGGCTACACCTTC

J gene: TRBJ1-1
clone size: once
V gene: TRBV7-8
D gene: NA
CDR3 protein: CASSFEGLNTEAFF
CDR3 DNA: TGTGCCAGCAGCTTTGAGGGTTTGAACACTGAAGCTTTCTTT

J gene: TRBJ1-5
clone size: NA
V gene: TRBV7-2
D gene: NA
CDR3 protein: CASSLVGPLRNQPQHF
CDR3 DNA: TGTGCCAGCAGCTTAGTGGGGCCGTTGAGGAATCAGCCCCAGCATTTT

J gene: TRBJ2-5
clone size: NA
V gene: TRBV18
D gene: NA
CDR3 protein: CASSPGGKETQYF
CDR3 DNA: TGTGCCAGCTCACCAGGAGGGAAAGAGACCCAGTACTTC

J gene: TRBJ1-1
clone size: NA
V gene: TRBV25-1
D gene: NA
CDR3 protein: CASSGELQGTPEAFF
CDR3 DNA: TGTGCCAGCAGTGGGGAGTTACAGGGCACGCCAGAAGCTTTCTTT

J gene: TRBJ1-1
clone size: once
V gene: TRBV7-9
D gene: NA
CDR3 protein: CASSFPERRKNTEAFF
CDR3 DNA: TGTGCCAGCAGCTTTCCTGAACGGCGGAAGAACACTGAAGCTTTCTTT

J gene: TRBJ1-1
clone size: NA
V gene: TRBV27
D gene: NA
CDR3 protein: CASSSGPLMNTEAFF
CDR3 DNA: TGTGCCAGCAGTTCCGGGCCCCTCATGAACACTGAAGCTTTCTTT

J gene: TRBJ1-5
clone size: NA
V gene: TRBV6-6
D gene: TRBD1
CDR3 protein: CASSYIRGTRGQPQHF
CDR3 DNA: TGTGCCAGCAGTTACATCAGGGGGACAAGGGGACAGCCCCAGCATTTT

J gene: TRBJ1-2
clone size: NA
V gene: TRBV9
D gene: NA
CDR3 protein: CASSLPGKPGYTF
CDR3 DNA: TGTGCCAGCAGTCTCCCAGGGAAACCTGGCTACACCTTC

J gene: TRBJ1-6
clone size: NA
V gene: TRBV4-3
D gene: NA
CDR3 protein: CASSQDVGEGNSPLHF
CDR3 DNA: TGCGCCAGCAGCCAAGATGTGGGGGAGGGGAATTCACCCCTCCACTTT